A single sample gave rise to the 19 T cell receptor beta chains below, sequenced in a study of preoperative IRX-2 immunotherapy in early breast cancer. Regarding treatment: preoperative locoregional IRX-2 cytokine immunotherapy. Sequencing was performed with immunoSEQ multiplex PCR; in TCRdb, only in-frame clones are kept and a portion is missing. Of roughly 5,300 clones listed, around 73% are singletons. The source was tumor tissue, collected before IRX-2 immunotherapy. These TCRs come from a human donor with breast cancer.

This chain links TRBV6-8 with TRBJ1-1, with 8 nucleotides matching TRBD1. The germline V gene has CDR1 MNHGY and CDR2 SAAAGT. The junction had 7 bases not matched to a gene; V was cut back by 5 bases and J by 11 bases. The CDR3 spans 12 residues. The CDR3 DNA reads as TGTGCCAGCAGTCTCGGACAGGGAGGTGCTTTCTTT. Translating gives CASSLGQGGAFF.

This clone is judged medium-sized. This rearrangement joins TRBV11-3 to TRBJ1-4; a weak D match, TRBD1 (6 bases). This CDR3 is 14 amino acids long. CDR1 and CDR2 (germline): SGHNT, YENEEA. Trimming took off 5 bases at V and 4 bases at J, with 11 bases between the two ends. The CDR3: CASSLDSHNEKLFF. DNA of the CDR3: TGTGCCAGCAGCCTGGACAGCCATAATGAAAAACTGTTTTTT. The full variable domain, completed using reference TRBV11-3 and TRBJ1-4, is EAGVVQSPRYKIIEKKQPVAFWCNPISGHNTLYWYLQNLGQGPELLIRYENEEAVDDSQLPKDRFSAERLKGVDSTLKIQPAELGDSAVYLCASSLDSHNEKLFFGSGTQLSVL.

In its sample, this clone was seen a few times. The CDR3 DNA reads TGTGCCAGCAGCTTTGCATCAGGTCGGATTAACTATGGCTACACCTTC. Translated, it gives CASSFASGRINYGYTF. This rearrangement joins TRBV11-3 to TRBJ1-2; D is uncertain. Per the germline V gene, CDR1 is SGHNT and CDR2 is YENEEA. The CDR3 extends over 16 amino acids. Trimming removed 3 bases at V and 1 base at J, with 15 bases between.

This chain joins TRBV12-5 and TRBJ1-5; perhaps TRBD1 as D (5 bases). Germline lookup yields CDR1 LGHNT and CDR2 FRNRAP. The CDR3 length is 12 residues. CDR3 sequence (DNA): TGTGCCAGCGGGGGGGGAGGTCAGCCCCAGCATTTT. Translation: CASGGGGQPQHF.

This clone was picked up a small number of times. The chain recombines TRBV19 with TRBJ2-1; 12 nucleotides match TRBD2. With 2 bases clipped from V and 9 bases from J, the junction kept 8 bases outside the gene matches. The CDR3 contains 16 residues. Germline V gene lookup returns CDR1 LNHDA and CDR2 SQIVND (reference sequence). This chain's CDR3 is CASSIPITSGRSEQFF. CDR3 DNA: TGTGCCAGTAGTATACCTATTACTAGCGGGAGGTCTGAGCAGTTCTTC.

This chain connects TRBV19 to TRBJ2-2; D is uncertain. This CDR3 is built from 14 residues. Germline CDR1 LNHDA, CDR2 SQIVND (reference sequence). The V end lost 3 bases, the J end lost 5 bases, and 10 bases lay between the germline ends. The CDR3 loop is CASSMSSGTGELFF. CDR3 nucleotide sequence: TGTGCCAGTAGTATGTCTAGTGGGACCGGGGAGCTGTTTTTT.

The count of this clone is one. The rearrangement joins TRBV29-1 to TRBJ1-2, with 8 bases lining up with TRBD1. The J segment lost 4 bases and the V segment lost 7 bases, leaving 5 bases of the junction unmatched. Germline CDR1 and CDR2: SQVTM and ANQGSEA. The CDR3 runs to 12 residues. The CDR3 nucleotides are TGCAGCGGAGGGACAGGAGTCTATGGCTACACCTTC. Translating it yields CSGGTGVYGYTF.

CDR3 nucleotides: TGTGCCAGCAGCTTAATTGCAGGGACGGACACCGGGGAGCTGTTTTTT. Its translation: CASSLIAGTDTGELFF. The chain has TRBV7-6 and TRBJ2-2; the D gene could be TRBD1 or TRBD2 (5 bases each). CDR3 length equals 16 residues. Germline-derived CDR1 and CDR2 are SGHVS and FNYEAQ. V was cut by 2 bases and J by 3 bases, with 13 bases left in between.

V and J are TRBV29-1 and TRBJ2-2; D may be TRBD2 (6 bases). V lost 3 bases to trimming and J lost 2 bases, with 10 bases between them. CDR1 and CDR2 from the germline V gene are SQVTM and ANQGSEA. This CDR3 spans 14 amino acids. The DNA of the CDR3 is TGCAGCGTTGATGGTAGCGGTAACACCGGGGAGCTGTTTTTT. Amino acid sequence: CSVDGSGNTGELFF.

The V call is TRBV29-1, the J call TRBJ2-7; D is ambiguous. The CDR3 covers 12 residues. The ends were cut back, 4 bases at V and 3 bases at J, with 10 bases in the middle. Per the germline V gene, CDR1 is SQVTM and CDR2 is ANQGSEA. The CDR3 is CSVGTPNYEQYF. CDR3 sequence (DNA): TGCAGCGTTGGTACACCTAACTACGAGCAGTACTTC.

The chain links TRBV28 to TRBJ1-2; the D gene is possibly TRBD1 (6 bases). V lost 6 bases, J lost 1 base, and 12 bases lay in between. Germline V gene data show CDR1 as MDHEN and CDR2 as SYDVKM. The CDR3 spans 14 residues. Written as DNA, the CDR3 is TGTGCCAGCAGACAGGGACAACATAACTATGGCTACACCTTC. Amino acids: CASRQGQHNYGYTF.

This clone was observed a few times. This rearrangement joins TRBV28 to TRBJ2-1, with a weak D call TRBD2 (5 bases). The V end was cut by 2 bases, the J end by 8 bases, with 13 bases between. The CDR3 is 14 amino acids. Germline V CDR1 and CDR2: MDHEN, SYDVKM. The CDR3 DNA is TGTGCCAGCAGTTTAGAACGACGCGGGTATGAGCAGTTCTTC. Translating it yields CASSLERRGYEQFF.

The rearrangement uses TRBV6-8 and TRBJ1-3; D remains unclear. CDR3 length: 16 residues. Trimming stripped 7 bases from V and 0 bases from J, with 16 bases between. Germline values: CDR1 MNHGY, CDR2 SAAAGT. Here the CDR3 reads CASTYTFPSSGNTIYF. The CDR3 nucleotides read TGTGCCAGCACCTACACCTTCCCTAGCTCTGGAAACACCATATATTTT.

V is TRBV19 and J is TRBJ2-2; 7 nucleotides align to TRBD1. The CDR3 is made up of 16 amino acids. Looked up from germline, CDR1 is LNHDA and CDR2 is SQIVND (reference sequence). V was pared by 2 bases and J by 5 bases, with 8 bases of the junction left unmatched. As DNA, the CDR3 is TGTGCCAGTAGTATATCGGGGACAGATTTAACCGGGGAGCTGTTTTTT. Translation gives CASSISGTDLTGELFF.

The chain employs TRBV6-8 and TRBJ1-1, with TRBD1 matching over 7 bases. The V gene's germline CDR1 is MNHGY and CDR2 SAAAGT. V was clipped by 9 bases and J by 11 bases; unmatched bases: 15. This CDR3 has 13 residues. The CDR3, as DNA: TGTGCCAGTGTAACGCAGGGGGGGTTGCTGGCTTTCTTT. Its translation: CASVTQGGLLAFF.

The genes are TRBV6-8 and TRBJ2-2, with TRBD1 matching over 8 bases. V was clipped by 5 bases and J by 5 bases; unmatched bases: 13. This CDR3 region has 17 residues. Germline assignment: CDR1 MNHGY and CDR2 SAAAGT. The CDR3 sequence: CASSSGMTGVGTGELFF. The CDR3 nucleotides are TGTGCCAGCAGTAGCGGAATGACAGGGGTGGGAACCGGGGAGCTGTTTTTT.

The rearrangement joins TRBV19 to TRBJ2-5; 11 bases align to TRBD2. The CDR3 spans 14 residues. Germline CDR1 LNHDA, CDR2 SQIVND (reference sequence). V shed 5 bases, J shed 5 bases, and the junction held 4 bases outside the gene matches. CDR3 DNA: TGTGCCAGTAGTTTAGCGGGAGGGTTCGAGACCCAGTACTTC. Translated: CASSLAGGFETQYF.

This chain's CDR3 is CATSRDRQGYEQYF. The CDR3 nucleotides are TGTGCCACCAGCAGAGATCGGCAGGGCTACGAGCAGTACTTC. V and J are TRBV15 and TRBJ2-7, with D perhaps matching TRBD1 (5 bases). Germline assignment: CDR1 LNHNV and CDR2 YYDKDF (reference sequence). The CDR3 runs to 14 residues. Trimming pared 0 bases from V and 3 bases from J, leaving 9 bases between.

This sequence joins TRBV29-1 and TRBJ2-7; possibly TRBD1 or TRBD2 for D (6 bases each). The CDR3 contains 14 residues. The V end lost 7 bases, the J end lost 5 bases, and 21 bases lay between the germline ends. Germline CDR1 and CDR2: SQVTM and ANQGSEA. CDR3 sequence reads: CSAIDLGGIDEQYF. Written as DNA, the CDR3 is TGCAGCGCCATAGACTTGGGGGGCATAGACGAGCAGTACTTC.